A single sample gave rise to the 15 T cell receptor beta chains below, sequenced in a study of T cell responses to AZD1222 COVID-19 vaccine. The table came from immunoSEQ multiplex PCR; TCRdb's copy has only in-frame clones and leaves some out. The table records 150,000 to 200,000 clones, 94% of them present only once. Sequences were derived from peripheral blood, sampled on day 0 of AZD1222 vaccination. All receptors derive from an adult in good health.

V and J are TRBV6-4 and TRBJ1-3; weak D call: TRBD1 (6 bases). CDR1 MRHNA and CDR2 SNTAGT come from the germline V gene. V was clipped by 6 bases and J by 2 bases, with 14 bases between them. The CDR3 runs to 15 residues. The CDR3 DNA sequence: TGTGCCAGCAGGGGAGGGGGACTGGCTGGAAACACCATATATTTT. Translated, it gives CASRGGGLAGNTIYF.

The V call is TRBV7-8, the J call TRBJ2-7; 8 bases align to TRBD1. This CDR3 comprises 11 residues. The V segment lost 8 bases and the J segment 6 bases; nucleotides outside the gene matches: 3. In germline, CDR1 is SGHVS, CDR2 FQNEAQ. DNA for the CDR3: TGTGCCAGCGGACAGGGTCGCGAGCAGTACTTC. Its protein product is CASGQGREQYF.

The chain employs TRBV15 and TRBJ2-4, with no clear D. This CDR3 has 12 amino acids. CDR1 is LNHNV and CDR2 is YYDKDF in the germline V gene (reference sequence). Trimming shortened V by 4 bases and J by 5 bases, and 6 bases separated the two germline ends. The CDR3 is CATSKTENIQYF. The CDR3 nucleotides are TGTGCCACCAGCAAAACAGAAAACATTCAGTACTTC.

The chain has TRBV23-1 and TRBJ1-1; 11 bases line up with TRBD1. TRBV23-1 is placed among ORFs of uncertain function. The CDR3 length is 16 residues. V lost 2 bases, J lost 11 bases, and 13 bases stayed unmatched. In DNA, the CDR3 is TGCGCCAGCAGTCAAAACCCGGGACAGGGGGGTTTATTGGCTTTCTTT. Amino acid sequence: CASSQNPGQGGLLAFF.

CDR3 bases: TGTGCCAGCAGCCCGACGGGGTTCTATAATTCACCCCTCCACTTT. This translates into CASSPTGFYNSPLHF. This chain uses TRBV7-9 with TRBJ1-6; D remains unclear. There are 15 residues in the CDR3. The ends were cut back, 5 bases at V and 3 bases at J, with 11 bases in the middle. CDR1 SEHNR and CDR2 FQNEAQ come from the germline V gene (reference sequence).

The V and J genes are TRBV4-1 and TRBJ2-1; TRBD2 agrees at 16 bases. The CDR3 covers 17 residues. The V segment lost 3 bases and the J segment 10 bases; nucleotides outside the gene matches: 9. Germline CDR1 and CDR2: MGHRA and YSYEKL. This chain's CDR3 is CASSHPTGGLAGGEQFF. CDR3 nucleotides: TGCGCCAGCAGCCATCCTACCGGGGGACTAGCGGGAGGGGAGCAGTTCTTC.

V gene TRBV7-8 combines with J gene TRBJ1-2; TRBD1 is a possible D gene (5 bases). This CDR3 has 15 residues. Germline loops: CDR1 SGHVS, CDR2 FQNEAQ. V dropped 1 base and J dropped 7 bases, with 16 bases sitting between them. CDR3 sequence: CASSLDGAGRGGYTF. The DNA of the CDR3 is TGTGCCAGCAGCTTAGATGGAGCAGGGCGTGGTGGCTACACCTTC.

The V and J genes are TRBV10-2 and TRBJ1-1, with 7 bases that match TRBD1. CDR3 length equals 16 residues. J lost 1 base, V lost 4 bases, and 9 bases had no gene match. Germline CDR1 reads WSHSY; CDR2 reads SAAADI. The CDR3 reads CASSGGNRGWNTEAFF. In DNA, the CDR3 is TGCGCCAGCAGTGGCGGGAACAGGGGATGGAACACTGAAGCTTTCTTT.

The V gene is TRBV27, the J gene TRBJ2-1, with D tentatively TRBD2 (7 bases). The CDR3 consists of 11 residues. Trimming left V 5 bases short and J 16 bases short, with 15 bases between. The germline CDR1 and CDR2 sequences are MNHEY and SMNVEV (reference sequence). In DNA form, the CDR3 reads TGTGCCAGCAGTCTAGGGGGGGTACAATTCTTC. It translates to CASSLGGVQFF.

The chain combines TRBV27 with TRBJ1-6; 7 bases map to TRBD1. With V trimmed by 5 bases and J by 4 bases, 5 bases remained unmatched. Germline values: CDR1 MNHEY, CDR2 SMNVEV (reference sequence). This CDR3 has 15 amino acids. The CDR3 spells CASSMLGQYNSPLHF. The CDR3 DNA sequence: TGTGCCAGCAGTATGCTGGGACAGTATAATTCACCCCTCCACTTT.

DNA for the CDR3: TGTGCCAGCAGTCCCCGACGGGATGGGCCCCAGCATTTT. Translating gives CASSPRRDGPQHF. J is TRBJ1-5 and V is TRBV12-3 or TRBV12-4, with D unclear. V was shortened by 5 bases and J by 9 bases, with 14 bases between the two germline ends. The CDR3 is 13 amino acids.

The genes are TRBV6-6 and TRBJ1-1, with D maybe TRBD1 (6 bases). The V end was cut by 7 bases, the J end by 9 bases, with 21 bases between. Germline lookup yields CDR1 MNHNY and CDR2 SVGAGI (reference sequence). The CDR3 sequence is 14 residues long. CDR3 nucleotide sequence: TGTGCCAGCACCGGGGTCGACTATGGACAGAAAGCTTTCTTT. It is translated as CASTGVDYGQKAFF.

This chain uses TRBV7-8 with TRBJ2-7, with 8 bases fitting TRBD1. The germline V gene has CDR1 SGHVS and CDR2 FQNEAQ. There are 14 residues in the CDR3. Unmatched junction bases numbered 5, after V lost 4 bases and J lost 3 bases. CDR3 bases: TGTGCCAGCAGCTCTAGACAGGGGATCTACGAGCAGTACTTC. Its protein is CASSSRQGIYEQYF. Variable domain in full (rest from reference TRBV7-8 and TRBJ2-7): GAGVSQSPRYKVAKRGQDVALRCDPISGHVSLFWYQQALGQGPEFLTYFQNEAQLDKSGLPSDRFFAERPEGSVSTLKIQRTQQEDSAVYLCASSSRQGIYEQYFGPGTRLTVT.

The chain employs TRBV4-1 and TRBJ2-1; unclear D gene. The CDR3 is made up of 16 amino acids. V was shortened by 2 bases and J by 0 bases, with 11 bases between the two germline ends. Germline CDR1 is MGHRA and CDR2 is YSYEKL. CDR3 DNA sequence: TGCGCCAGCAGCCAACCAGGCAGGAGCTCCTACAATGAGCAGTTCTTC. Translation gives CASSQPGRSSYNEQFF.

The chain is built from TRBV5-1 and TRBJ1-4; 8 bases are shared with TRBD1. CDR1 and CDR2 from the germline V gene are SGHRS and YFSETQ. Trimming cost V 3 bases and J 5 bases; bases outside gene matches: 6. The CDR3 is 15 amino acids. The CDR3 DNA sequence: TGCGCCAGCAGCTCGAGGACAGGGTCGAATGAAAAACTGTTTTTT. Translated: CASSSRTGSNEKLFF.